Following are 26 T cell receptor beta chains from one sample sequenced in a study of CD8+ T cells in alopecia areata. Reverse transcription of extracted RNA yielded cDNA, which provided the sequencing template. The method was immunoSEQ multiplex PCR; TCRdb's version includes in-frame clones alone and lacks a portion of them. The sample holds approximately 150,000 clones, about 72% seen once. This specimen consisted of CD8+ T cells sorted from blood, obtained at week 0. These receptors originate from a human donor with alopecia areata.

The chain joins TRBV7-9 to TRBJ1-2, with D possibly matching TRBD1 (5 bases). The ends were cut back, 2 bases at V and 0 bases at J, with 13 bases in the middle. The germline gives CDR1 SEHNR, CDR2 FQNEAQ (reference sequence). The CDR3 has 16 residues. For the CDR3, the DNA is TGTGCCAGCAGCTTAAGTGTGGCGGGGGCTAACTATGGCTACACCTTC. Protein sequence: CASSLSVAGANYGYTF.

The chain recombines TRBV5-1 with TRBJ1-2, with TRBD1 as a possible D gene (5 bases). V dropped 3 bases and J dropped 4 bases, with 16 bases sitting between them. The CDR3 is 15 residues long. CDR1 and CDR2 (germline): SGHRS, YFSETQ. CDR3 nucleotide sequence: TGCGCCAGCAGCTACCGCCCGGGGGGTACCTATGGCTACACCTTC. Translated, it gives CASSYRPGGTYGYTF.

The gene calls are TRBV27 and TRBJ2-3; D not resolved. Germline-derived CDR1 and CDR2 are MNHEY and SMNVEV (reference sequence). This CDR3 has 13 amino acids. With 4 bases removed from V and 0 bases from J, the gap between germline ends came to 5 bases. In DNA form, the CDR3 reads TGTGCCAGCAGTTCAATAAGCACAGATACGCAGTATTTT. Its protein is CASSSISTDTQYF.

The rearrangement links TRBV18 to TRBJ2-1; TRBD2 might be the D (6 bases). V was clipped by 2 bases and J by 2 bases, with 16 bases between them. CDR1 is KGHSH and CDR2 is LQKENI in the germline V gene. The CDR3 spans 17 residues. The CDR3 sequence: CASSPTPGDLAYNEQFF. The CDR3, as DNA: TGTGCCAGCTCACCAACCCCGGGGGATCTCGCCTACAATGAGCAGTTCTTC.

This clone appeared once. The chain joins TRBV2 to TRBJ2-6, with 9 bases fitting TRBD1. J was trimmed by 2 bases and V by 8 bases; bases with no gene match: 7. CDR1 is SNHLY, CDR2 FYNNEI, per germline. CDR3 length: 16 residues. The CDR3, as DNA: TGTGCCAGCCTGCGGACAGGGGCAACTGGGGCCAACGTCCTGACTTTC. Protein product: CASLRTGATGANVLTF. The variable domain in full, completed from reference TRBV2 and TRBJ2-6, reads EPEVTQTPSHQVTQMGQEVILRCVPISNHLYFYWYRQILGQKVEFLVSFYNNEISEKSEIFDDQFSVERPDGSNFTLKIRSTKLEDSAMYFCASLRTGATGANVLTFGAGSRLTVL.

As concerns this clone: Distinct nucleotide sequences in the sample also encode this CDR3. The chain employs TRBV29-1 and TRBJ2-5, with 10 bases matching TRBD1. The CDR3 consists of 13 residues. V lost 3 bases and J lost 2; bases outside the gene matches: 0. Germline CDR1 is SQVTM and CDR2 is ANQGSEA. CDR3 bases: TGCAGCGTTGAGGACAGGGGGCAAGAGACCCAGTACTTC. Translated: CSVEDRGQETQYF.

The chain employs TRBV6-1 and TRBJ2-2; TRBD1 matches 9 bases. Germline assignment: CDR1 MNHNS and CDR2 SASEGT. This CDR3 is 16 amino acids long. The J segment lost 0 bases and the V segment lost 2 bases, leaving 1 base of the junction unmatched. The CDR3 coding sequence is TGTGCCAGCAGTGAAAGGGACAGGGCGAACACCGGGGAGCTGTTTTTT. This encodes CASSERDRANTGELFF.

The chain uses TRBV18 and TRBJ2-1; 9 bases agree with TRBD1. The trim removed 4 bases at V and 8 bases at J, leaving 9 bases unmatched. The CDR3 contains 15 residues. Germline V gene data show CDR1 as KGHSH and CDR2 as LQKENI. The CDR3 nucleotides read TGTGCCAGCTCACTCGTCGACAGGGGGGGCGATGAGCAGTTCTTC. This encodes CASSLVDRGGDEQFF. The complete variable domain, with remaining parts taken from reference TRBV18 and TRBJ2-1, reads NAGVMQNPRHLVRRRGQEARLRCSPMKGHSHVYWYRQLPEEGLKFMVYLQKENIIDESGMPKERFSAEFPKEGPSILRIQQVVRGDSAAYFCASSLVDRGGDEQFFGPGTRLTVL.

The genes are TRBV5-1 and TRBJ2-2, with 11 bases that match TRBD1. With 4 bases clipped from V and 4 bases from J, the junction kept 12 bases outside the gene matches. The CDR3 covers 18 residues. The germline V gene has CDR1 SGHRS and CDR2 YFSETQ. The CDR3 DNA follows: TGCGCCAGCAGCCAAACCGGGACAGGGGGAAGAGTCACCGGGGAGCTGTTTTTT. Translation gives CASSQTGTGGRVTGELFF.

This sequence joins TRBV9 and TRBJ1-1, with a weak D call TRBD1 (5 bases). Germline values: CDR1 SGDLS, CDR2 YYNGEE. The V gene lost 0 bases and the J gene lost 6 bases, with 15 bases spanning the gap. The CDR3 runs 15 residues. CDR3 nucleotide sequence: TGTGCCAGCAGCGTAGTGCTGGGTGGGGGTCCTGAAGCTTTCTTT. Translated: CASSVVLGGGPEAFF. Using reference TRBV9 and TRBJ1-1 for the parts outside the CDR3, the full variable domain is DSGVTQTPKHLITATGQRVTLRCSPRSGDLSVYWYQQSLDQGLQFLIQYYNGEERAKGNILERFSAQQFPDLHSELNLSSLELGDSALYFCASSVVLGGGPEAFFGQGTRLTVV.

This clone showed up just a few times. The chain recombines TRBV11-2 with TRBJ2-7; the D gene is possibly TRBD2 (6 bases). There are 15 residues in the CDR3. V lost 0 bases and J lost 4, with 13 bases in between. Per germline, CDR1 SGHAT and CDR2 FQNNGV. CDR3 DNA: TGTGCCAGCAGCTTAGAAGTGGGACTTGCTTACGAGCAGTACTTC. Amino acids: CASSLEVGLAYEQYF.

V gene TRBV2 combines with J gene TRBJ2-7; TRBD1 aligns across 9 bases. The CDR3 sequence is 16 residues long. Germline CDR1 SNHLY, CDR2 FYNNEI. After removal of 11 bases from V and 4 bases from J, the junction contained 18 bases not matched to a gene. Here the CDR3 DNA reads TGTGCCTCAAAAGAGACCGGGACAGGGTCCGGGTACGAGCAGTACTTC. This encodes CASKETGTGSGYEQYF.

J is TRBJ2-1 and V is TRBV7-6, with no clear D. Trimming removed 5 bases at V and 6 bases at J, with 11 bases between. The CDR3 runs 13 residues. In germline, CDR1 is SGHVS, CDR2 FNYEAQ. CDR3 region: CASSPDDFNEQFF. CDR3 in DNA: TGTGCCAGCAGCCCAGACGATTTCAATGAGCAGTTCTTC.

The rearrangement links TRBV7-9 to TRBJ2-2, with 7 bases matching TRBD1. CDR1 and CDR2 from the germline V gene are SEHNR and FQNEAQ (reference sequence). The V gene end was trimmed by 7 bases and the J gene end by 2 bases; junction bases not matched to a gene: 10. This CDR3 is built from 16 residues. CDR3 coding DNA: TGTGCCAGCATCACACAGGGGACATATAACACCGGGGAGCTGTTTTTT. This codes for CASITQGTYNTGELFF.

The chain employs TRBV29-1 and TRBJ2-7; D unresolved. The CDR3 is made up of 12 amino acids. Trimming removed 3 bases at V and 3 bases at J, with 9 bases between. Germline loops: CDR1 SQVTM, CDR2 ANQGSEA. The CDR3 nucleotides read TGCAGCGTTGAGAAAGGGAACTACGAGCAGTACTTC. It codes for CSVEKGNYEQYF.

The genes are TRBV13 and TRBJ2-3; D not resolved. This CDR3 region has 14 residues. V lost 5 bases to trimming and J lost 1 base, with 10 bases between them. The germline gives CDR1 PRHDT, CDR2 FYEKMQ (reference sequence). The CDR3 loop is CASSPIDGTDTQYF. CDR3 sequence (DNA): TGTGCCAGCAGCCCCATTGATGGCACAGATACGCAGTATTTT.

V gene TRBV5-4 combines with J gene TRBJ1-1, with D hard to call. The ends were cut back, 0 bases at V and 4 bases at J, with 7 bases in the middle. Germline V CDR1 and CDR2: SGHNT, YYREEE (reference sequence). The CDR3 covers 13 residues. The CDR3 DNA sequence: TGTGCCAGCAGCTTGGAGGGTAGCACTGAAGCTTTCTTT. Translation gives CASSLEGSTEAFF.

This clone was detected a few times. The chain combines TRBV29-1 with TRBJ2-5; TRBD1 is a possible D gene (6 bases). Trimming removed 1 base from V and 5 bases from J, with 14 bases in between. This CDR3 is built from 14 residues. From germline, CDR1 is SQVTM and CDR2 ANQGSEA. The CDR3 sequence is CSVEVSGVEETQYF. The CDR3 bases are TGCAGCGTTGAAGTCTCAGGGGTCGAGGAGACCCAGTACTTC.

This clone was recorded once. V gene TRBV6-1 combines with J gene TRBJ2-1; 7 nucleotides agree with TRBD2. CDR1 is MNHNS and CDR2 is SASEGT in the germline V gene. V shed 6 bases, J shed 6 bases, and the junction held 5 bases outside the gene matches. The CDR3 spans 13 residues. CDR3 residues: CASRSGAGNEQFF. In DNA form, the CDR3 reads TGTGCCAGCAGGAGCGGGGCCGGCAATGAGCAGTTCTTC.

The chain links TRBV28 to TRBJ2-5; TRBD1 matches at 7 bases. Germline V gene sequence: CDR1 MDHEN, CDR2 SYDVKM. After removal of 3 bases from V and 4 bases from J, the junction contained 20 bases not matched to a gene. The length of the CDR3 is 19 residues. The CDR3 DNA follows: TGTGCCAGCAGTTTGGTTGCGGACAGGCCGGATCTAGCTCTAGAGACCCAGTACTTC. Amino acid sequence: CASSLVADRPDLALETQYF.

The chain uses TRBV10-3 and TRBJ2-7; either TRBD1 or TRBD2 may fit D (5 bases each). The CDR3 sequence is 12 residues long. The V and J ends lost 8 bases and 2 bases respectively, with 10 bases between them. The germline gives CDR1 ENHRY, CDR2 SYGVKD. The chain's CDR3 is CAIGDEAYEQYF. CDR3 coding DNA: TGTGCCATCGGGGACGAGGCCTACGAGCAGTACTTC.

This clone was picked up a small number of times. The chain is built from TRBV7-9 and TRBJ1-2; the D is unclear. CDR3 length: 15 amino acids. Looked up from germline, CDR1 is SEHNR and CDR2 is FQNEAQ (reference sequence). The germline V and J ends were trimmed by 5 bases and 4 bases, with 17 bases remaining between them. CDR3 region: CASSRPSEDRYGYTF. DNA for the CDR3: TGTGCCAGCAGCCGCCCCTCTGAAGACCGCTATGGCTACACCTTC.

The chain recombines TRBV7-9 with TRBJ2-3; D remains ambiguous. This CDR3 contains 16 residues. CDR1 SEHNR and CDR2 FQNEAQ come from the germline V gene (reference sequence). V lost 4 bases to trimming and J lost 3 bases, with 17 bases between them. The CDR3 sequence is CASSSSFREITDTQYF. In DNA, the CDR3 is TGTGCCAGCAGCTCCTCCTTCCGTGAAATAACAGATACGCAGTATTTT.

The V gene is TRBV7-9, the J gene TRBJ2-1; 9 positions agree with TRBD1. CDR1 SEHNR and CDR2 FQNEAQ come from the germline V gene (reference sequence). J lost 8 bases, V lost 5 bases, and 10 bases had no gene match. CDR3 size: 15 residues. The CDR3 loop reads CASSQLGQGVDEQFF. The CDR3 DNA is TGTGCCAGCAGCCAACTGGGACAGGGTGTCGATGAGCAGTTCTTC. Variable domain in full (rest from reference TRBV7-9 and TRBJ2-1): DTGVSQNPRHKITKRGQNVTFRCDPISEHNRLYWYRQTLGQGPEFLTYFQNEAQLEKSRLLSDRFSAERPKGSFSTLEIQRTEQGDSAMYLCASSQLGQGVDEQFFGPGTRLTVL.

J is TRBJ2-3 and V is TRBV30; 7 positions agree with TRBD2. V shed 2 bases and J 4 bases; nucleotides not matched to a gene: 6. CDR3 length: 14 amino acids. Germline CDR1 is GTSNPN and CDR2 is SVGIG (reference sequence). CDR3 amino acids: CAWSLLGRADTQYF. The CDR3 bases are TGTGCCTGGAGTCTATTAGGGAGGGCAGATACGCAGTATTTT.

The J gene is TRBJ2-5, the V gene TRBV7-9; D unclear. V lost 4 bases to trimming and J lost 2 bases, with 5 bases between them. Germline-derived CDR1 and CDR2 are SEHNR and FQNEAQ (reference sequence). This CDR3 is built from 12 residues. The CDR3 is CASSWMQETQYF. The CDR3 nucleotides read TGTGCCAGCAGCTGGATGCAAGAGACCCAGTACTTC.